Sequencing of this T cell receptor (beta chain) was carried out in a study of cytomegalovirus exposure and HLA in healthy donors. CDR1 WSHSY and CDR2 SAAADI come from the germline V gene. This CDR3 has 15 amino acids. V gave up 3 bases and J gave up 6 bases; unmatched junction bases: 7. Amplification used 60 Vbeta primers and 13 Jbeta primers. Only in-frame clones appear in the TCRdb table, and some are missing; sequencing was by immunoSEQ multiplex PCR. The top ten hold about 1.2% of the sample, which has over 200,000 clones, approximately 81% seen once. The receptor comes from a human donor in good health. Material for sequencing was PBMCs. This rearrangement joins TRBV10-2 to TRBJ2-7; 11 nucleotides line up with TRBD2. The CDR3 spells CASSDIAGGPPEQYF. The CDR3 DNA reads as TGCGCCAGCAGTGATATAGCGGGAGGGCCTCCCGAGCAGTACTTC.